The rows below give T cell receptor beta chains drawn from one sample of a study of T cell repertoires in cytomegalovirus infection. TCRdb re-derived calls from the reads in MiXCR, one entry per CDR3 protein. This table has hundreds of thousands of distinct CDR3 sequences, approximately 40% appearing once. No cognate antigen is known for these TCRs. This sample comprised cultured PBMCs, obtained from culture after CMV antigen stimulation. These receptors were collected from a human donor in good health (CMV status not recorded). Some clones in this sample may be carry-over from other donors' samples. CDR3s include the opening cysteine and the closing phenylalanine or tryptophan. D genes are given only for firm matches. For some rows the clone size is stated as once, few or many, or as a class when expanded; others skip it.

j_gene,d_gene,v_gene,abundance,CDR3aa,CDR3nt
TRBJ2-1,TRBD2,TRBV11-3,NA,CASSLRTSAGKSSYNEQFF,TGTGCCAGCAGCCTAAGGACTAGCGCGGGGAAGAGCTCCTACAATGAGCAGTTCTTC
TRBJ1-2,NA,TRBV29-1,NA,CSVGQVNYGYTF,TGCAGCGTTGGGCAGGTTAACTATGGCTACACCTTC
TRBJ1-2,NA,TRBV29-1,NA,CSERTGNGYTF,TGCAGCGAGAGAACAGGGAATGGCTACACCTTC
TRBJ1-1,TRBD1,TRBV19,NA,CASSIGQGAYTEAFF,TGTGCCAGTAGTATAGGACAGGGGGCCTACACTGAAGCTTTCTTT
TRBJ2-3,TRBD2,TRBV7-2,NA,CASSPKTTSGVADTQYF,TGTGCCAGCAGCCCGAAAACGACTAGCGGGGTTGCAGATACGCAGTATTTT
TRBJ1-6,NA,TRBV19,NA,CASSMTGITYNSPLHF,TGTGCCAGTAGTATGACCGGGATCACCTATAATTCACCCCTCCACTTT
TRBJ2-6,TRBD1,TRBV7-8,few,CASSLARTGVSGANVLTF,TGTGCCAGCAGCTTAGCGAGGACAGGGGTGTCTGGGGCCAACGTCCTGACTTTC
TRBJ1-1,TRBD1,TRBV7-6,many,CASSPRQGANTEAFF,TGTGCCAGCAGCCCTCGACAGGGAGCGAACACTGAAGCTTTCTTT
TRBJ2-5,TRBD2,TRBV20-1,NA,CAGRGGIETQYF,TGCGCCGGTCGGGGGGGGATAGAGACCCAGTACTTC
TRBJ2-1,TRBD2,TRBV7-8,few,CASSPTTSGRTDNEQFF,TGTGCCAGCAGCCCCACAACTAGCGGGAGGACCGACAATGAGCAGTTCTTC
TRBJ1-5,NA,TRBV20-1,NA,CSARNPTGGQPQHF,TGCAGTGCTAGAAACCCAACCGGCGGTCAGCCCCAGCATTTT
TRBJ2-1,NA,TRBV7-8,NA,CASSLAHKNEQFF,TGTGCCAGCAGCTTAGCGCATAAGAATGAGCAGTTCTTC
TRBJ2-2,TRBD1,TRBV7-6,NA,CASSRDRIAGELFF,TGTGCCAGCAGCCGGGACAGGATCGCCGGGGAGCTGTTTTTT
TRBJ2-1,TRBD2,TRBV11-1,once,CASSTGLAGENTQFF,TGTGCCAGCAGCACGGGACTAGCGGGGGAAAACACGCAGTTCTTC
TRBJ2-3,NA,TRBV11-2,few,CASSDNHRDTQYF,TGTGCCAGCAGCGACAACCACAGAGATACGCAGTATTTT
TRBJ1-6,NA,TRBV7-6,few,CASSTRGSYNSPLHF,TGTGCCAGCAGCACGAGGGGGTCCTATAATTCACCCCTCCACTTT
TRBJ1-5,NA,TRBV12-3/TRBV12-4,few,CASSPSEGRDQPQHF,TGTGCCAGCAGCCCCTCGGAGGGACGTGATCAGCCCCAGCATTTT
TRBJ2-1,TRBD1,TRBV7-4,NA,CASLQGQYNEQFF,TGTGCCAGCCTACAGGGGCAGTACAATGAGCAGTTCTTC
TRBJ1-1,TRBD1,TRBV28,NA,CASSPRGQGVTEAFF,TGTGCCAGCAGTCCCAGGGGACAGGGGGTAACTGAAGCTTTCTTT
TRBJ2-2,NA,TRBV7-8,NA,CASTNRGGNTGELFF,TGTGCCAGCACCAACAGGGGAGGGAACACCGGGGAGCTGTTTTTT
TRBJ2-2,TRBD1,TRBV2,NA,CASIRDSVVNGELFF,TGTGCCAGCATCCGGGACAGTGTCGTTAACGGGGAGCTGTTTTTT
TRBJ1-1,NA,TRBV12-3/TRBV12-4,few,CASSLSLPEAFF,TGTGCCAGCAGCTTGTCCCTCCCCGAAGCTTTCTTT
TRBJ2-5,NA,TRBV29-1,few,CSVVPAGQTQYF,TGCAGCGTCGTCCCCGCAGGGCAGACCCAGTACTTC
TRBJ2-7,TRBD1,TRBV7-2,NA,CASSRDSNSYEQYF,TGTGCCAGCAGCAGGGACAGCAATTCCTACGAGCAGTACTTC
TRBJ2-2,TRBD2,TRBV7-2,few,CASSPLAGAYTGELFF,TGTGCCAGCAGCCCCTTAGCGGGAGCGTACACCGGGGAGCTGTTTTTT
TRBJ2-2,TRBD2,TRBV7-8,NA,CASSLGTMTGELFF,TGTGCCAGCAGCCTAGGGACTATGACCGGGGAGCTGTTTTTT
TRBJ2-1,TRBD2,TRBV19,NA,CASTLTSGLYNEQFF,TGTGCCAGTACTCTGACTAGCGGTCTTTACAATGAGCAGTTCTTC
TRBJ1-5,TRBD1,TRBV20-1,NA,CSARDLWMAGGSDGDQPQHF,TGCAGTGCTAGAGATCTCTGGATGGCAGGGGGATCGGATGGTGATCAGCCCCAGCATTTT
TRBJ1-5,NA,TRBV12-3/TRBV12-4,NA,CASSFGPRAQHF,TGTGCCAGCAGTTTCGGCCCTCGGGCCCAGCATTTT
TRBJ2-1,NA,TRBV12-5,NA,CASRRDSLNNEQFF,TGTGCTAGTCGGAGAGACAGTCTCAACAATGAGCAGTTCTTC
TRBJ1-1,NA,TRBV7-2,few,CASSLAGGLDTEAFF,TGTGCCAGCAGCTTGGCCGGGGGGTTGGACACTGAAGCTTTCTTT
TRBJ1-1,NA,TRBV5-4,NA,CASSLLQGLNTEAFF,TGTGCCAGCAGCTTACTACAGGGTTTGAACACTGAAGCTTTCTTT
TRBJ2-7,NA,TRBV28,few,CASSFGGHTFLRSSYEQYF,TGTGCCAGCAGTTTTGGGGGTCACACCTTTCTCCGAAGCTCCTACGAGCAGTACTTC
TRBJ1-5,NA,TRBV18,NA,CASSPRSTSNQPQHF,TGTGCCAGCTCACCAAGATCTACTAGCAATCAGCCCCAGCATTTT
TRBJ2-1,NA,TRBV23-1,NA,CASSTRGAPYNEQFF,TGCGCCAGCAGTACTCGGGGGGCCCCGTACAATGAGCAGTTCTTC
TRBJ2-1,NA,TRBV6-6,NA,CASVTGYNEQFF,TGTGCCAGCGTTACTGGCTACAATGAGCAGTTCTTC
TRBJ1-6,TRBD1,TRBV28,few,CASRTGGNSPLHF,TGTGCCAGCAGAACAGGGGGTAATTCACCCCTCCACTTT
TRBJ2-1,NA,TRBV7-6,NA,CASSPRGGTDEQFF,TGTGCCAGCAGCCCCCGGGGAGGCACCGACGAGCAGTTCTTC
TRBJ2-3,NA,TRBV4-1,few,CASSAGPDVASRDTQYF,TGCGCCAGCAGCGCGGGGCCGGACGTGGCAAGTCGAGATACGCAGTATTTT
TRBJ1-2,TRBD1,TRBV7-2,NA,CASSLAGTGDYTF,TGTGCCAGCAGCTTAGCCGGGACAGGGGACTACACCTTC
TRBJ1-2,TRBD1,TRBV7-2,many,CASSVATGNYGYTF,TGTGCCAGCAGCGTAGCGACAGGGAACTATGGCTACACCTTC
TRBJ2-3,NA,TRBV6-2/TRBV6-3,NA,CASSSLRPTTDTQYF,TGTGCCAGCAGTTCCCTCCGCCCTACCACAGATACGCAGTATTTT